This T cell receptor (beta chain) was observed in a study of vaccination and CD4 T cells after COVID-19. Treatment denoted: roughly ten-day PBMC culture with coronavirus spike peptide pools or control peptides (ViraFEST assay). CDR1 SGHTA and CDR2 FQGTGA come from the germline V gene. The CDR3 totals 18 residues. The Oncomine TCR Beta short-read assay was applied to DNA of cultured CD4+ T cells. Each CDR3 protein is one row after TCRdb ran MiXCR on the PCR reads. Among 9,500 to 15,000 distinct CDR3 sequences listed, about 50% were seen once. For this clonotype: Its antigen is currently unknown. The conserved closing phenylalanine or tryptophan is absent in this CDR3, likely reflecting a read error.

Input material: CD4+ T cells from blood, cultured in vitro. This rearrangement joins TRBV7-3 to TRBJ2-1; TRBD2 aligns across 9 bases. The sequence was obtained from a human donor who had recovered from COVID-19. The CDR3 coding sequence is TGTGCCAGCAGCTTAAACGGAATGGGCGGGAGGGCCTATAATGAGCAGTTCCTC. Amino acid sequence: CASSLNGMGGRAYNEQFL.